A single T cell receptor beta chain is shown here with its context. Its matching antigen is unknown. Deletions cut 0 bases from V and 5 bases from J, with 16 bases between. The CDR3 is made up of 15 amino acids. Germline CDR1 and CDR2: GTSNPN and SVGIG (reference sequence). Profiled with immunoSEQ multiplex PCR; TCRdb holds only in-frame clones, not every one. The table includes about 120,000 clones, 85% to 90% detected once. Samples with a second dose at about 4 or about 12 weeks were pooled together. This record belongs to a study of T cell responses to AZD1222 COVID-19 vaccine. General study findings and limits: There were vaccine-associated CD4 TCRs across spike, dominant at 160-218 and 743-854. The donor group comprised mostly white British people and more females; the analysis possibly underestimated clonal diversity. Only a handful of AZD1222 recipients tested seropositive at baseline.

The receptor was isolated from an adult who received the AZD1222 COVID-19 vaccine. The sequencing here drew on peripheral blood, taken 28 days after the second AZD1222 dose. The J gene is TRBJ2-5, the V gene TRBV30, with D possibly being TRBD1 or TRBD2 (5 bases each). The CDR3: CAWSVEGRLKETQYF. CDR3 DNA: TGTGCCTGGAGTGTAGAGGGACGGCTAAAGGAGACCCAGTACTTC.